This entry is about one TCR beta chain. Its antigen target is currently unknown. No much larger clone is present one base from it, and per-base qualities are unavailable. The CDR3 regions of human TCRbeta chains were subjected to immunosequencing. Per the original workflow: Repertoire TCRs were matched against a reference library of SARS-CoV-2-specific TCRs generated with the MIRA antigen-specificity platform. Breadth was defined as the fraction of unique TCRs that were SARS-CoV-2-associated, and depth was defined as the fraction of total T cells that were SARS-CoV-2-associated. Using the MIRA data, each spike-specific TCR was mapped to the spike region that the TCR reacts to and placed in a CD4 or CD8 class. Log10-transformed breadth and depth values were compared by one-way ANOVA with Sidak's multiple comparisons tests. Entries here come from immuneACCESS through TCRdb and include only in-frame sequences with V and J called. Some clones fail to appear in such tables; in the studies checked, an unresolved V gene covers under half of the shortfall, and the cause of the remainder is unknown. From that table come the V and J calls and clone size; the DNA was used to work out D and trimming. Here the sample has more than 120,000 clones; under 95% occur a single time. Together, the top ten hold roughly 4.9% of the sample.

This sample was taken from a study of T cell responses to AZD1222 COVID-19 vaccine (dated by TCRdb to about 2021). A note on the overall study: AZD1222 recipients given second doses at about 4 weeks or at about 12 weeks were pooled, since spike-specific TCR depth and breadth were not found to differ between the two schedules. TCR sequencing covered some 240 trial participants: around 210 given two doses of AZD1222 and around 26 given two doses of MenACWY control vaccine. Enrollment into the trials was organized by age into subgroups of 18-55, 56-69 and 70-plus years, and those subgroups contained roughly 140, 27 and 60 TCR-sequenced participants, respectively.

The intended sense of this specimen's time point label: baseline before first vaccination. Samples from vaccinated people were obtained from the UK trials COV001 and COV002, which included a single-blind randomized controlled phase 2/3 trial of AZD1222 (ChAdOx1 nCoV-19) in healthy adults. For TCRbeta chain sequencing, PBMC samples were collected from trial participants at day 0 and at day 28 after the second dose. Beyond this particular receptor, the publication reports: A significant rise in spike-specific TCR breadth and depth was observed after two AZD1222 doses relative to day 0 and relative to MenACWY recipients. The 56-69-year group was small, and its depth increase did not reach significance, likely because of low power. Conclusions about previously exposed vaccinees are limited, since just 6 or 7 AZD1222 recipients were seropositive for SARS-CoV-2 at baseline. No day 14 peak-response samples were available, so repertoires were characterized only after the peak T cell response. CD4 TCRs associated with the vaccine covered the entire spike protein, and the dominant responses were in regions 160-218 and 743-854. Participants were mostly white British and included more females than males, and it was suggested by the authors that clonal diversity may have been underestimated. Nearly half of unique spike-specific TCRs reportedly recognized epitopes outside regions mutated in the B.1.351 and B.1.1.7 variants.

The material was peripheral blood, obtained on day 0 of AZD1222 vaccination. This TCR was sampled from an adult in good health.

CDR3 reads: CASSPGRFSPMEGTEAFF. The nucleotide sequence is given as TGTGCCAGCAGCCCAGGTCGGTTCAGCCCAATGGAGGGCACTGAAGCTTTCTTT. The chain is encoded by TRBV7-6 joined to TRBJ1-1, with the D gene not confidently named. Looking up the germline V gene yields CDR1 SGHVS and CDR2 FNYEAQ. The CDR3 covers 18 residues, taking in both the cysteine and the phenylalanine. Here the CDR3 DNA is all that survives: 54 bases in frame from base 1. V loses 5 bases of germline sequence and J loses 4 bases, and the interval between the two ends is 26 bases.